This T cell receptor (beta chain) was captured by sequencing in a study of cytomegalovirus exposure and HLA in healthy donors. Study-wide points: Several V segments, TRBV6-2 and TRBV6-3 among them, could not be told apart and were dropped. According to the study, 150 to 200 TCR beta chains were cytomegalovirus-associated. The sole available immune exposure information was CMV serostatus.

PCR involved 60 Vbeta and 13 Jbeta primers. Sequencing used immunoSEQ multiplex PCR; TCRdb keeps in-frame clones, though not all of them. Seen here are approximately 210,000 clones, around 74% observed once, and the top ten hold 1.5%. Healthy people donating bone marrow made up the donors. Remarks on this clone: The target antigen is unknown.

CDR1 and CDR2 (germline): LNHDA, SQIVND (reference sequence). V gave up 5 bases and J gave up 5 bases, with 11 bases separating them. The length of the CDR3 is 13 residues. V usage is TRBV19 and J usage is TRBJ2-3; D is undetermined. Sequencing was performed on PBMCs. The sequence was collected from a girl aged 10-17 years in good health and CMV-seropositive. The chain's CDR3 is CASSSMRGDTQYF. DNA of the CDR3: TGTGCCAGTAGTTCGATGAGAGGAGATACGCAGTATTTT. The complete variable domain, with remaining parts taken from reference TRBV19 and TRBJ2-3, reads DGGITQSPKYLFRKEGQNVTLSCEQNLNHDAMYWYRQDPGQGLRLIYYSQIVNDFQKGDIAEGYSVSREKKESFPLTVTSAQKNPTAFYLCASSSMRGDTQYFGPGTRLTVL.